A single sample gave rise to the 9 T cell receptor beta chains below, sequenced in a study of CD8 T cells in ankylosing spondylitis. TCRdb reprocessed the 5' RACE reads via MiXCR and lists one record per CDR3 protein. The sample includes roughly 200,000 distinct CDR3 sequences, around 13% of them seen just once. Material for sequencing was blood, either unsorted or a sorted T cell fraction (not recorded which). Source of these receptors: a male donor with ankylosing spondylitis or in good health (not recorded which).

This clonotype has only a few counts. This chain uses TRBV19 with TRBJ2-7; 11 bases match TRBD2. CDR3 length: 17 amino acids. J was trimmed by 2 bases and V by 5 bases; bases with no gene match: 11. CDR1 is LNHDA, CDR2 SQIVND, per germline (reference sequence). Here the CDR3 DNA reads TGTGCCAGTAGTCCTCACGCTAGCGGGGGGAATACCTACGAGCAGTACTTC. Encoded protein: CASSPHASGGNTYEQYF. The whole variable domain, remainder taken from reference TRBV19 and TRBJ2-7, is DGGITQSPKYLFRKEGQNVTLSCEQNLNHDAMYWYRQDPGQGLRLIYYSQIVNDFQKGDIAEGYSVSREKKESFPLTVTSAQKNPTAFYLCASSPHASGGNTYEQYFGPGTRLTVT.

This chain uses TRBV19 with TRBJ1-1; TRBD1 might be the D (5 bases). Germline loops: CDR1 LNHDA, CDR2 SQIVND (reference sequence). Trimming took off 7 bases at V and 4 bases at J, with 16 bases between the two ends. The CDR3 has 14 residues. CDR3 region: CASNKVVGVTEAFF. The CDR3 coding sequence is TGTGCCAGTAATAAGGTGGTGGGGGTCACTGAAGCTTTCTTT. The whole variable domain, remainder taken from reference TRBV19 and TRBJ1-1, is DGGITQSPKYLFRKEGQNVTLSCEQNLNHDAMYWYRQDPGQGLRLIYYSQIVNDFQKGDIAEGYSVSREKKESFPLTVTSAQKNPTAFYLCASNKVVGVTEAFFGQGTRLTVV.

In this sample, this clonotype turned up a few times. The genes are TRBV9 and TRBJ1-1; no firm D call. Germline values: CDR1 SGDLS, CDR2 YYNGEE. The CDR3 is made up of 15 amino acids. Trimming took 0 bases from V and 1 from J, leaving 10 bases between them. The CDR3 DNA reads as TGTGCCAGCAGCGTAGACGGGGAATGGAACACTGAAGCTTTCTTT. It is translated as CASSVDGEWNTEAFF.

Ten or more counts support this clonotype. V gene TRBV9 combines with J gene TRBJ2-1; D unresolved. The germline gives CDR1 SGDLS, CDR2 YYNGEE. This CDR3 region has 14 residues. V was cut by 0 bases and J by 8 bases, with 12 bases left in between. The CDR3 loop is CASSVVTPVDEQFF. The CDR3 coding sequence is TGTGCCAGCAGCGTAGTTACCCCCGTGGATGAGCAGTTCTTC.

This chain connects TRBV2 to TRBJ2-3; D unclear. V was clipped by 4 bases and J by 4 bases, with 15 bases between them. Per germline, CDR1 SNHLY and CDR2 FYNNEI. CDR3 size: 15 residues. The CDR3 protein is CASSVVERVPDTQYF. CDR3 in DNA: TGTGCCAGCAGTGTGGTCGAGCGTGTCCCAGATACGCAGTATTTT.

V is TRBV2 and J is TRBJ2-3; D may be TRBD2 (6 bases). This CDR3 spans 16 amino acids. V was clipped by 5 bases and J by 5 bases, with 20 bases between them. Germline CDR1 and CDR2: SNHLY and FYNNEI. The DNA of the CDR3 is TGTGCCAGCAGTTCTCCGGGAGTCCCCCTCGAAGATACGCAGTATTTT. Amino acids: CASSSPGVPLEDTQYF.

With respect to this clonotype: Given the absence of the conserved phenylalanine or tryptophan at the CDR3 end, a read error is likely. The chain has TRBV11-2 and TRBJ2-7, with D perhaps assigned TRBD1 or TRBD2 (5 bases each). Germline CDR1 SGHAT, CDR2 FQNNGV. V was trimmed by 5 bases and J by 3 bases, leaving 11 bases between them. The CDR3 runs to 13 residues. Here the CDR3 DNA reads TGTGCCAGCAGCGTGGGACGGAACTACGAGCAGTACCTC. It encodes CASSVGRNYEQYL.

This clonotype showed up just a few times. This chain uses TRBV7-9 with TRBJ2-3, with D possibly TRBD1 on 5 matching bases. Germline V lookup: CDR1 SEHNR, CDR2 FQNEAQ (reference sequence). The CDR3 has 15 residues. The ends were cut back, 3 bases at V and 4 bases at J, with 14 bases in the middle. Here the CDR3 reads CASSFRDRPSDTQYF. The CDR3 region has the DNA TGTGCCAGCAGCTTCCGCGACAGACCTTCAGATACGCAGTATTTT.

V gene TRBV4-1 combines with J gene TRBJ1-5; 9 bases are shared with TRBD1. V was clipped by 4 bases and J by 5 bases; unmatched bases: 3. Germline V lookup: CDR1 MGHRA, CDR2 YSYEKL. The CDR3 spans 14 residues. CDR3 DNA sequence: TGCGCCAGCAGCCGGGACAGGGACGATCAGCCCCAGCATTTT. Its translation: CASSRDRDDQPQHF.